A selection of T cell receptor beta chains follows, all from one sample in a study of identical twins. TCRdb passed the 5' RACE reads through MiXCR, listing each CDR3 protein once. The sample contains 250,000 or so distinct CDR3 sequences, about 8.5% of which appear only once. These data also featured in a second study, about yellow fever vaccine responses in identical twins.

Specimen: CD8+ T cells sorted from blood. Source of these receptors: a woman aged 18-29 years in good health. Both conserved end residues are part of each CDR3. The D gene is left open where the match is weak. Clone size is not always given. Where it is, it says once, few, many or a class for expanded clones.

j_call clone_size v_call d_call cdr3_nt cdr3_aa
TRBJ1-2 few TRBV7-9 - TGTGCCAGCAGCTCCCGGACAGACAACTATGGCTACACCTTC CASSSRTDNYGYTF
TRBJ1-1 many TRBV5-6 - TGTGCCAGCAGCTTGGAGGGGAACACTGAAGCTTTCTTT CASSLEGNTEAFF
TRBJ2-5 - TRBV3-1 TRBD2 TGTGCCAGCAGCCAAGGGGGGGGAGGGCAAGAGACCCAGTACTTC CASSQGGGGQETQYF
TRBJ2-7 - TRBV7-8 TRBD1 TGTGCCAGCAACGGACAGGGCCAAACCTACGAGCAGTACTTC CASNGQGQTYEQYF
TRBJ2-7 many TRBV7-9 - TGTGCCAGCTCGGGGGACAGTCTATACGAGCAGTACTTC CASSGDSLYEQYF
TRBJ2-3 few TRBV7-6 TRBD2 TGTGCCAGCAGCTATGTAGCGGGGGATACAGATACGCAGTATTTT CASSYVAGDTDTQYF
TRBJ2-1 few TRBV20-1 TRBD2 TGCAGTGCTCCCGAGGTAGCGGGAAACAATGAGCAGTTCTTC CSAPEVAGNNEQFF
TRBJ2-7 many TRBV20-1 TRBD1 TGCAGTGCTAGGGCGAGACAGGGCTCGGACTACGAGCAGTACTTC CSARARQGSDYEQYF
TRBJ2-7 - TRBV7-9 - TGTGCCAGCAGCTTAGAGGGCCCTCTACACTACGAGCAGTACTTC CASSLEGPLHYEQYF
TRBJ2-2 - TRBV20-1 - TGCAGTGCTAGAGTGGGGGTTAGCACCGGGGAGCTGTTTTTT CSARVGVSTGELFF
TRBJ1-6 many TRBV12-3/TRBV12-4 - TGTGCCAGCAGTTCGACCGCGTCCTATAATTCACCCCTCCACTTT CASSSTASYNSPLHF
TRBJ2-3 many TRBV6-2/TRBV6-3 TRBD2 TGTGCCAGCAGTAGCCGGATAGCGGGAGTGGGAACAGATACGCAGTATTTT CASSSRIAGVGTDTQYF
TRBJ2-1 - TRBV25-1 TRBD2 TGTGCCAGCAGTGATCCCAGCGGGGGCCCACCCCCCTACAATGAGCAGTTCTTC CASSDPSGGPPPYNEQFF
TRBJ2-1 - TRBV25-1 TRBD2 TGTGCCAGCAGTGACGGGGCTAGCGGGTCCTACAATGAGCAGTTCTTC CASSDGASGSYNEQFF
TRBJ2-5 few TRBV12-3/TRBV12-4 TRBD1 TGTGCCAGCAGTTCGACAGGGGAAAACAAGGAGACCCAGTACTTC CASSSTGENKETQYF
TRBJ1-2 - TRBV29-1 TRBD1 TGCAGCGCTGAGGGGGCGAGCTGGGATGGCTACACCTTC CSAEGASWDGYTF
TRBJ2-2 few TRBV11-2 - TGTGCCAGCACCCGCGGACTTACGAACACCGGGGAGCTGTTTTTT CASTRGLTNTGELFF
TRBJ1-6 many TRBV4-1 - TGCGCCAGCAGCCAAGATCGGACAGTCTATAATTCACCCCTCCACTTT CASSQDRTVYNSPLHF
TRBJ2-1 - TRBV20-1 - TGCAGTGCTTCTAAATTGCGACAGGTGGCTCTCTACAATGAGCAGTTCTTC CSASKLRQVALYNEQFF
TRBJ2-7 many TRBV7-9 TRBD2 TGTGCCAGCAGCGATACTAGCGGTACCTCCCCCTACGAGCAGTACTTC CASSDTSGTSPYEQYF
TRBJ2-5 - TRBV27 - TGTGCCAGCATGCCTGTCCGACCGCCAGAGACCCAGTACTTC CASMPVRPPETQYF
TRBJ1-1 - TRBV6-1 TRBD1 TGTGCCAGCAGTGAGGGGACAGGGATGAACACTGAAGCTTTCTTT CASSEGTGMNTEAFF
TRBJ2-7 many TRBV27 TRBD1 TGTGCCAGCAGTTCCGACAGGGGCAACTACGAGCAGTACTTC CASSSDRGNYEQYF